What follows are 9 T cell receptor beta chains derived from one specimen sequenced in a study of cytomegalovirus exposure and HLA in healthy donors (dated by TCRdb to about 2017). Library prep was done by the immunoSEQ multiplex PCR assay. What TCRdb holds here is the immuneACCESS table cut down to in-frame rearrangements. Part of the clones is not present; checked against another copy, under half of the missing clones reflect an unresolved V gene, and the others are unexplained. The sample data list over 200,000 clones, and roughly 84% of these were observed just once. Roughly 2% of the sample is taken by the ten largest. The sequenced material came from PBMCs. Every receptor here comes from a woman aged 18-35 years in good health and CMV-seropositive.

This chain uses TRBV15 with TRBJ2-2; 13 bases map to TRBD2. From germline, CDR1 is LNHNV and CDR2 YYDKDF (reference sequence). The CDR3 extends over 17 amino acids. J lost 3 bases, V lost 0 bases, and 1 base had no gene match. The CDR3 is CATSRDGTSGDTGELFF. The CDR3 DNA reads TGTGCCACCAGCAGAGACGGGACTAGCGGGGACACCGGGGAGCTGTTTTTT.

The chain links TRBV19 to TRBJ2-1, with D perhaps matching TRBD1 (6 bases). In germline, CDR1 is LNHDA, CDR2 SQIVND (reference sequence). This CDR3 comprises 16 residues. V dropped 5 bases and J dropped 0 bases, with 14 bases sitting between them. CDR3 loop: CASSPPQGLSYNEQFF. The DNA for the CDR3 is TGTGCCAGTAGTCCCCCCCAGGGGCTCTCCTACAATGAGCAGTTCTTC.

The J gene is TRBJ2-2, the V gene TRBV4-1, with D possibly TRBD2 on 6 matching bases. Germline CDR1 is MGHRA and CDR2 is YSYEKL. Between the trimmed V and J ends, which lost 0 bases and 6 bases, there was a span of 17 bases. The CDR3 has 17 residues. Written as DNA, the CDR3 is TGCGCCAGCAGCCAAGATCTGAGGGGACTTTTCGCCGGGGAGCTGTTTTTT. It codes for CASSQDLRGLFAGELFF.

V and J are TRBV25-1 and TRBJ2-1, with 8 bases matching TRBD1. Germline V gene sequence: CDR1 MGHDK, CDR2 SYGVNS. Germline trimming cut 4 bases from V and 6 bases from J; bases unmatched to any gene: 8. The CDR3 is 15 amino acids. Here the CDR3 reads CASSGGQATVNEQFF. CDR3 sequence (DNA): TGTGCCAGCAGTGGGGGACAGGCCACGGTCAATGAGCAGTTCTTC.

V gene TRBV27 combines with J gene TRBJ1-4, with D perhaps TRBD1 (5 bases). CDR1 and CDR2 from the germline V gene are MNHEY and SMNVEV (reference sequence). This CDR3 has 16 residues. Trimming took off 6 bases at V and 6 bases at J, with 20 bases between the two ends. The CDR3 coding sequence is TGTGCCAGCAGCCACCGCCCGGACATTGAACATGAAAAACTGTTTTTT. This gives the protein CASSHRPDIEHEKLFF.

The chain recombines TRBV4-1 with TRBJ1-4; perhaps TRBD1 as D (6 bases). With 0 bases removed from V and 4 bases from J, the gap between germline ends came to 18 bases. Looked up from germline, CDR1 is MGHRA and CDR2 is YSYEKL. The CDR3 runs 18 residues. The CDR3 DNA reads TGCGCCAGCAGCCAAGAGGGCTCAACAGGGCCCCTTAATGAAAAACTGTTTTTT. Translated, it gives CASSQEGSTGPLNEKLFF.

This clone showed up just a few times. The chain's CDR3 is CATSRVSDYGYTF. CDR3 DNA: TGTGCCACCAGCAGAGTCAGTGACTATGGCTACACCTTC. The rearrangement joins TRBV15 to TRBJ1-2; D is unclear. This CDR3 is built from 13 residues. Germline V gene sequence: CDR1 LNHNV, CDR2 YYDKDF (reference sequence). Trimming pared 1 base from V and 3 bases from J, leaving 6 bases between.

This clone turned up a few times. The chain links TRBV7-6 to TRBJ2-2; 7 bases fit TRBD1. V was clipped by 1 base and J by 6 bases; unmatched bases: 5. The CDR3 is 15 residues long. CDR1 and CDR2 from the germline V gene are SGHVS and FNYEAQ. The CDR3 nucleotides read TGTGCCAGCAGCTTAGGGACAGGCGTTCCCGGGGAGCTGTTTTTT. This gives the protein CASSLGTGVPGELFF.

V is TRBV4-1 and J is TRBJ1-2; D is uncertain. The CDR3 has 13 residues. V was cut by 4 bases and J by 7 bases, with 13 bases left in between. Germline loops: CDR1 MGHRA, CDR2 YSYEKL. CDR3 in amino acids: CASSPRGMGGYTF. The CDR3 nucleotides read TGCGCCAGCAGCCCAAGAGGAATGGGTGGCTACACCTTC.